This is a list of T cell receptor beta chains from one sample in a study of CD8+CD57+ T cells in acquired aplastic anemia. A single record per CDR3 protein comes from TCRdb applying MiXCR to the reads. This sample has under 200,000 distinct CDR3 sequences; 55% to 80% occur once, and the top ten carry under 60%. Sequenced sample: sorted CD4+, CD8+, or CD8+CD57+ T cells (not recorded which) from PBMCs. Receptors were obtained from a human donor in good health. The CDR3 runs from the conserved cysteine through the conserved F or W. Fields, in order: D gene, J gene, V gene, clone size, CDR3 DNA, CDR3 protein. The D gene is left open where the match is weak. Expanded clones get a size class; other rows say once, few or many, or leave the size out.

>-|TRBJ2-1|TRBV20-1|-
TGCAGTGCTAGGGGCCGATACCACTCCTACAATGAGCAGTTCTTC
CSARGRYHSYNEQFF
>-|TRBJ1-2|TRBV24-1|-
TGTGCCACCAGTGATTATGGGCTTGACTATGGCTACACCTTC
CATSDYGLDYGYTF
>-|TRBJ2-1|TRBV20-1|-
TGCAGTGCCCCCCTGGGGGGGGGCCGCTACGTCTTCAATGAGCAGTTCTTC
CSAPLGGGRYVFNEQFF
>-|TRBJ2-7|TRBV4-2|few
TGTGCCAGCAGCTTGGAAAAGGCTGGGTTC
CASSLEKAGF
>TRBD1|TRBJ2-7|TRBV7-3|-
TGTGCCAGCAGCCCTAGGGACAGGACAGGGGTGCACGAGCAGTACTTC
CASSPRDRTGVHEQYF
>-|TRBJ1-2|TRBV29-1|-
TGCAGCGTTGAATACGTAAATTATGGCTACACCTTC
CSVEYVNYGYTF
>-|TRBJ1-1|TRBV7-9|-
TGTGCCAGCAGCTTAGGAGTAGCGGATCGGGGAAACACTGAAGCTTTCTTT
CASSLGVADRGNTEAFF
>-|TRBJ2-5|TRBV12-3/TRBV12-4|-
TGTGCCAGCAGTTTAACCTACCAAGAGACCCAGTACTTC
CASSLTYQETQYF
>-|TRBJ1-6|TRBV7-6|-
TGTGCCAGCAGCTTACCGGAGACAGCAAATTCACCCCTCCACTTT
CASSLPETANSPLHF
>-|TRBJ2-5|TRBV20-1|-
TGCAGTGCTAGAAAACAAGAGACCCAGTACTTC
CSARKQETQYF
>-|TRBJ2-5|TRBV6-1|-
TGTGCCAGCAGTGAAGTGCGCCTCGCCCAGTACTTC
CASSEVRLAQYF
>-|TRBJ2-3|TRBV7-6|many
TGTGCCAGCAGCTTTGCAGAAGATGGTCGAACGTATACGCAGTATTTT
CASSFAEDGRTYTQYF
>-|TRBJ2-5|TRBV9|-
TGTGCCAGCAGCGTAGAGGGGACCCAGTACTTC
CASSVEGTQYF
>-|TRBJ2-6|TRBV7-2|-
TGTGCCAGCAGCTTAGACGGAGTATGGGGGATCAACGTCCTGACTTTC
CASSLDGVWGINVLTF
>TRBD1|TRBJ1-4|TRBV24-1|-
TGTGCCACCAGTGCCGGGGGACAGCCATTTAATGAAAAACTGTTTTTT
CATSAGGQPFNEKLFF
>-|TRBJ2-7|TRBV5-1|-
TGTGCCAGCAGTCAGGGCCCGGGAGCCTACGAGCAGTACTTC
CASSQGPGAYEQYF
>TRBD1|TRBJ1-2|TRBV15|-
TGTGCCACCAGCAGAGGACAGGGAGGGAGCTATGGCTACACCTTC
CATSRGQGGSYGYTF
>TRBD2|TRBJ2-1|TRBV20-1|-
TGCAGTGCTATCCTAGCGGGAGGACGGGGAAATGAGCAGTTCTTC
CSAILAGGRGNEQFF
>-|TRBJ2-7|TRBV7-9|-
TGTGCCAGCAGCTTAGACGAGTTGTACGAGCAGTACTTC
CASSLDELYEQYF
>-|TRBJ2-3|TRBV7-3|-
TGTGCCAGCAGCCCCATAATCGGCAACACAGATACGCAGTATTTT
CASSPIIGNTDTQYF